A selection of T cell receptor beta chains follows, all from one sample in a study of control samples from healthy donors and cancer patients. TCRdb's copy holds only in-frame clones and misses some; the assay was immunoSEQ multiplex PCR. The repertoire includes about 130,000 clones, 85% to 95% of them detected once, and 12% to 15% sits in the top ten. The sample comprised PBMCs. These receptors all come from a man in his sixties with colorectal cancer. Each CDR3 is given with its conserved first and last residue. D genes are given only for firm matches. Clone size appears in some rows only: once, few, many, or a class for an expanded clone.

J	V	size	D	CDR3	DNA
TRBJ2-1	TRBV27	-	TRBD2	CASRGTSTSYNEQFF	TGTGCCAGCAGGGGGACTAGTACGTCATACAATGAGCAGTTCTTC
TRBJ2-2	TRBV15	-	-	CATSREFREEGGELFF	TGTGCCACCAGCAGAGAATTCAGGGAAGAGGGCGGGGAGCTGTTTTTT
TRBJ2-3	TRBV7-9	few	TRBD2	CASSPRTSGVGDTQYF	TGTGCCAGCAGCCCCCGGACTAGCGGGGTAGGAGATACGCAGTATTTT
TRBJ1-2	TRBV12-3/TRBV12-4	-	-	CASSLDGREGYTF	TGTGCCAGCAGTCTGGACGGTCGGGAGGGCTACACCTTC
TRBJ1-2	TRBV6-5	-	-	CASSYSSRIYGYTF	TGTGCCAGCAGTTACTCGAGCAGGATCTATGGCTACACCTTC
TRBJ1-3	TRBV7-9	-	-	CASSLTNGNTIYF	TGTGCCAGCAGCCTCACTAACGGAAACACCATATATTTT
TRBJ1-5	TRBV6-5	-	TRBD1	CASSYSNRGNQPQHF	TGTGCCAGCAGTTACAGTAACAGGGGGAATCAGCCCCAGCATTTT
TRBJ2-7	TRBV6-5	-	-	CASSTGLTAYEQYF	TGTGCCAGCAGTACAGGGCTTACAGCCTACGAGCAGTACTTC
TRBJ2-1	TRBV5-1	-	-	CASSSDGTGFGNEQFF	TGCGCCAGCAGCTCGGACGGGACGGGGTTTGGTAATGAGCAGTTCTTC
TRBJ2-4	TRBV7-8	-	TRBD2	CASSLTSGGDIQYF	TGTGCCAGCAGCTTAACTAGCGGCGGAGACATTCAGTACTTC
TRBJ1-1	TRBV15	-	-	CATSIDPNTEAFF	TGTGCCACCAGCATTGATCCGAACACTGAAGCTTTCTTT
TRBJ1-5	TRBV6-6	-	TRBD1	CASSMDRGANQPQHF	TGTGCCAGCAGTATGGACAGGGGGGCTAATCAGCCCCAGCATTTT